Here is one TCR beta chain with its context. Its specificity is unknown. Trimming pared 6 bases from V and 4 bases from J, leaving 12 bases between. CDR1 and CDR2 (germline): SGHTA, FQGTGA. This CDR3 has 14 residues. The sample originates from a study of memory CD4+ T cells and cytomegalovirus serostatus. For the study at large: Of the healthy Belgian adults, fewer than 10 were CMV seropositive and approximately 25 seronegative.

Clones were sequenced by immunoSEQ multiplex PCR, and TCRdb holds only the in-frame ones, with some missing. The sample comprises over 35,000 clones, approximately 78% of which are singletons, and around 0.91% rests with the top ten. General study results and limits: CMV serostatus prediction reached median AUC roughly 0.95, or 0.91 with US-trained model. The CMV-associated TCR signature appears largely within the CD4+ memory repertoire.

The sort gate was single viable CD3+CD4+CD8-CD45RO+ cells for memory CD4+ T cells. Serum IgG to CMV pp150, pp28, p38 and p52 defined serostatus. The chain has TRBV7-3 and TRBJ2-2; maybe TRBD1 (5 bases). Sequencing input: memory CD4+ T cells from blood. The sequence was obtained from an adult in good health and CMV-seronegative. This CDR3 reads CASSRTGGTGELFF. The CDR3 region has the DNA TGTGCCAGCAGTCGCACAGGCGGCACCGGGGAGCTGTTTTTT.